This T cell receptor beta chain was identified in a study of shared T cell receptors in the human thymus. Trimming took 7 bases from V and 4 from J; bases not matched to a gene: 18. CDR3 size: 17 residues. Germline loops: CDR1 LGHNA, CDR2 YSLEER. The protocol was immunoSEQ multiplex PCR, while the TCRdb copy is restricted to in-frame clones and leaves out a portion. The sample has roughly 700,000 clones, 88% seen once; the top ten hold 0.0095% to 0.011%. The data were also submitted as part of a second study, on human thymus T cells.

The chain links TRBV4-3 to TRBJ1-2, with 7 bases lining up with TRBD1. This receptor was obtained from a boy younger than two with a congenital heart defect. The sample comprised thymocytes. CDR3 region: CASTPDRAYSPLYGYTF. DNA of the CDR3: TGCGCCAGCACCCCCGACAGGGCATATTCTCCGCTCTATGGCTACACCTTC.